The subject of this entry is one TCR beta chain. No antigen is known for it. The data were obtained in a study of cytomegalovirus exposure and HLA in healthy donors. J gave up 1 base and V 5 bases, and 2 bases lay outside the gene matches. This CDR3 spans 13 amino acids. The germline V gene encodes CDR1 SGHRS and CDR2 YFSETQ. Study conclusions and caveats: The authors listed over 150 TCR beta chains as cytomegalovirus-associated. Reports credit the classifier with highly specific, highly sensitive diagnosis of cytomegalovirus status. Usually a TCR sequence was rare, but some public TCRs were found in many donors. According to a subsequent analysis, TCR clusters from the first cohort were inclined to appear together in the 120 validation repertoires.

Generated by immunoSEQ multiplex PCR, the TCRdb table keeps only in-frame clones and is missing some. The sample gives over 200,000 clones, roughly 83% of which show up once; more than 12% is in the top ten. This receptor was identified in a woman under 40 in good health and CMV-seropositive. The rearrangement links TRBV5-1 to TRBJ1-1, with TRBD1 identical over 7 bases. Sequencing was carried out using PBMCs. For the CDR3, the DNA is TGCGCCAGCAGAGGGGACAGGAACACTGAAGCTTTCTTT. It yields the protein CASRGDRNTEAFF.